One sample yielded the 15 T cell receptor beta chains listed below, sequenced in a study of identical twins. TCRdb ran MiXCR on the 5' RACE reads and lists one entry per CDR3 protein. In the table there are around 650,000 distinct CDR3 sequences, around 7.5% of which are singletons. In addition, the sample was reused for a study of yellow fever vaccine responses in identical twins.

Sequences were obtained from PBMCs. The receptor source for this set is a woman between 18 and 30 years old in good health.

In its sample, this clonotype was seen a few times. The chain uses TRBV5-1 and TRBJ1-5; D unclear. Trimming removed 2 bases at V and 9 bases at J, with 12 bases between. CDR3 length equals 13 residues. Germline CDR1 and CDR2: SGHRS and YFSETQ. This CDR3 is CASSFDGSGPQHF. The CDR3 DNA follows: TGCGCCAGCAGCTTTGACGGATCCGGGCCCCAGCATTTT.

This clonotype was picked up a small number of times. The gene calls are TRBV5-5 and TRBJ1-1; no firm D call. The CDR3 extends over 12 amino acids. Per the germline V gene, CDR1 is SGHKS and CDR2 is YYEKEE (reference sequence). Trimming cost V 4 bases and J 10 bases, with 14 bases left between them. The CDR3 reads CASSLGMQSAFF. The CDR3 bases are TGTGCCAGCAGCCTGGGAATGCAGTCAGCTTTCTTT.

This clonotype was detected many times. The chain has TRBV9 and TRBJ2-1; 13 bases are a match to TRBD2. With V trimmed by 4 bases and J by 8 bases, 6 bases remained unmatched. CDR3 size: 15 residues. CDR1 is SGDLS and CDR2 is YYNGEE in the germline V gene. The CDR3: CASSPLAGGEDEQFF. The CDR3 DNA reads TGTGCCAGCAGCCCACTAGCGGGAGGGGAGGATGAGCAGTTCTTC.

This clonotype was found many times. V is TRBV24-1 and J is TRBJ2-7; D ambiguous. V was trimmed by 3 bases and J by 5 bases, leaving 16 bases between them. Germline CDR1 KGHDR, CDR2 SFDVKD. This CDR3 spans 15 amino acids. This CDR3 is CATSDGQAAGNEQYF. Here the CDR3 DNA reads TGTGCCACCAGTGATGGGCAGGCGGCTGGGAACGAGCAGTACTTC.

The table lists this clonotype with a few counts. Here the CDR3 DNA reads TGCAGCGTTGAAGGGGTGAAGTCAGGGGGAACAGATACGCAGTATTTT. It is translated as CSVEGVKSGGTDTQYF. V gene TRBV29-1 combines with J gene TRBJ2-3, with 7 bases lining up with TRBD1. CDR3 length: 16 amino acids. The germline CDR1 and CDR2 sequences are SQVTM and ANQGSEA. Trimming cost V 1 base and J 3 bases; bases outside gene matches: 10.

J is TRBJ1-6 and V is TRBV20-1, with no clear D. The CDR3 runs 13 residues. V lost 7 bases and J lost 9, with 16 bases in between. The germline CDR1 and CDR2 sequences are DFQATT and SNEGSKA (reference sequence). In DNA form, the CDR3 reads TGCAGTGTGTCTGCAGAACTCGGTTCACCCCTCCACTTT. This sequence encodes CSVSAELGSPLHF.

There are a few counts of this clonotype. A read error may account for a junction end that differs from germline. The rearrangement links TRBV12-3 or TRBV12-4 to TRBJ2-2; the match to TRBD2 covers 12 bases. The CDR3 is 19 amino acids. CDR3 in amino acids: CASCFFRRLAGVDTGELFF. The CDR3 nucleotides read TGTGCCAGCTGTTTTTTCCGAAGACTAGCGGGAGTAGACACCGGGGAGCTGTTTTTT.

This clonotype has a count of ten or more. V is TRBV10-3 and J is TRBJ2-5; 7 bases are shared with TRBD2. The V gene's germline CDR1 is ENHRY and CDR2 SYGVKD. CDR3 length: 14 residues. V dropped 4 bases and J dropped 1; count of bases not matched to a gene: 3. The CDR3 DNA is TGTGCCATCAGTGTAACTAGCGCCCAAGAGACCCAGTACTTC. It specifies CAISVTSAQETQYF.

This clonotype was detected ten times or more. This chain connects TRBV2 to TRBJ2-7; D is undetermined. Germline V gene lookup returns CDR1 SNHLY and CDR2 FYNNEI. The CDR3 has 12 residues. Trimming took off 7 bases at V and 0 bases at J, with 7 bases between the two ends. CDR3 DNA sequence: TGTGCCAGCATGAAGAGCTCCTACGAGCAGTACGTC. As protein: CASMKSSYEQYV.

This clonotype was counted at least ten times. For the CDR3, the DNA is TGCGCCAGCAGCTTGGTCTTCCAGAAGAACACCGGGGAGCTGTTTTTT. The encoded protein is CASSLVFQKNTGELFF. V and J are TRBV5-1 and TRBJ2-2; D gene unclear. The V gene lost 0 bases and the J gene lost 1 base, with 10 bases spanning the gap. Germline V CDR1 and CDR2: SGHRS, YFSETQ. The CDR3 loop spans 16 amino acids. Full variable domain (missing parts from reference TRBV5-1 and TRBJ2-2): KAGVTQTPRYLIKTRGQQVTLSCSPISGHRSVSWYQQTPGQGLQFLFEYFSETQRNKGNFPGRFSGRQFSNSRSEMNVSTLELGDSALYLCASSLVFQKNTGELFFGEGSRLTVL.

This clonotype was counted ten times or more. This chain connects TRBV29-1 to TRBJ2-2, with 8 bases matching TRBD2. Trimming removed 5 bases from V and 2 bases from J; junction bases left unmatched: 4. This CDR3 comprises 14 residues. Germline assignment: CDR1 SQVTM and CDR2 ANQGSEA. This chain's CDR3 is CSVLSGSNTGELFF. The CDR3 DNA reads TGCAGCGTTCTCAGCGGGAGTAACACCGGGGAGCTGTTTTTT.

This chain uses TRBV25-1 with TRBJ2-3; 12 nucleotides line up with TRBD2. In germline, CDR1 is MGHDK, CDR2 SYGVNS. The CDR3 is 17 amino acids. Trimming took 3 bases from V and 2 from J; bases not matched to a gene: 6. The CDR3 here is CASSDGLAGGLTDTQYF. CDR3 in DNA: TGTGCCAGCAGTGATGGCCTAGCGGGAGGGCTCACAGATACGCAGTATTTT.

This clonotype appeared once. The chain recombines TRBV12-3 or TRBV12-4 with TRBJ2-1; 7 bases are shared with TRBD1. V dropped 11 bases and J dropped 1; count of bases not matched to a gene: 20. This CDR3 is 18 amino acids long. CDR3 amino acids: CAFSLALEVQGSYNEQFF. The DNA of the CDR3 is TGTGCCTTCAGTTTAGCGCTGGAGGTACAGGGGTCCTACAATGAGCAGTTCTTC.

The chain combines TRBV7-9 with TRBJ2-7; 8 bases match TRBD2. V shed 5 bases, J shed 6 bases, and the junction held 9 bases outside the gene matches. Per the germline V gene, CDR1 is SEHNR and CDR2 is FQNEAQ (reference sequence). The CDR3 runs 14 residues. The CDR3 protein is CASSPSGGRGEQYF. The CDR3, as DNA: TGTGCCAGCAGCCCCAGCGGGGGACGCGGCGAGCAGTACTTC.

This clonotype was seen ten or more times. In DNA form, the CDR3 reads TGTGCCAGCAGTTTAGTTGCAGGGGGGGACACTGAAGCTTTCTTT. Its protein is CASSLVAGGDTEAFF. The chain recombines TRBV12-3 or TRBV12-4 with TRBJ1-1; 7 nucleotides align to TRBD1. V trimming: 1 base; J trimming: 3 bases; junction bases outside the gene matches: 5. This CDR3 spans 15 amino acids.